This TCR beta chain was sequenced during a study of T cell responses to AZD1222 COVID-19 vaccine (dated by TCRdb to 2020 to 2023). About the full investigation: A total of 230 to 250 trial participants underwent TCR sequencing, of whom about 200 received two doses of AZD1222 and about 25 received two doses of the MenACWY control vaccine. Enrollment into the trials was organized by age into subgroups of 18-55, 56-69 and 70-plus years, and those subgroups contained 148, 28 and 57 TCR-sequenced participants, respectively.

Of note for this clone: Its antigen target is currently unknown. No much larger clone exists at a distance of one base, and base qualities are not known.

Counted from cysteine to phenylalanine, this CDR3 has 15 amino acids. CDR3 DNA is the only sequence kept; it has 45 bases, read in frame from the first base. The trim is 1 base for V and 2 bases for J, with a gap of 9 bases between the germline ends. In the germline V gene (reference sequence), CDR1 corresponds to LNHDA and CDR2 to SQIVND. General findings and caveats noted by the study authors: In the small 56-69-year group, the increase in depth fell short of significance, most likely because of low power. Vaccine-associated CD4 TCRs spanned the whole spike protein, with dominant responses in regions 160-218 and 743-854. After two AZD1222 doses, spike-specific TCR breadth and depth were significantly higher than at day 0 and than in MenACWY recipients. Most participants were white British and females outnumbered males, and the authors suggested that clonal diversity may have been underestimated. Because no samples from the day 14 peak response were available, repertoires could be characterized only after the peak T cell response. Epitopes outside the regions mutated in the B.1.351 and B.1.1.7 variants were reportedly recognized by nearly half of the unique spike-specific TCRs. Conclusions about previously exposed vaccinees are limited, since just six AZD1222 recipients were seropositive for SARS-CoV-2 at baseline.

The CDR3 regions of human TCRbeta chains were analyzed by immunosequencing. Processing in the source paper ran as follows. TCRs in the repertoires were compared against a reference library of SARS-CoV-2-specific TCRs that had been generated with the MIRA antigen-specificity platform. Breadth meant the fraction of unique TCRs that were SARS-CoV-2-associated, whereas depth meant the fraction of total T cells that were SARS-CoV-2-associated. Each spike-specific TCR was assigned to its reactive spike region and to a CD4 or CD8 class using the MIRA data. Log10-transformed breadth and depth values were compared by one-way ANOVA with Sidak's multiple comparisons tests. TCRdb provides this immuneACCESS table in a form limited to in-frame rearrangements. Some clones are lacking; in checked studies, under half of them reflect an unresolved V gene, and why the rest are absent is not known. V, J and clone size were drawn from that table, and D and trimming were deduced from the DNA. Counted in this sample were 75,000 to 100,000 clones; 80% to 95% of them appeared once. The ten largest make up 3.1% of the sample.

Interpreted using the paper, the time point label stands for: about 28 days (+/-7) after the second vaccine dose. AZD1222 recipients with second doses at about 4 weeks or about 12 weeks were pooled, because spike-specific TCR depth and breadth did not differ between schedules. The vaccinee samples were drawn from two UK trials, COV001 and COV002, one of which was a single-blind randomized controlled phase 2/3 trial testing AZD1222 (ChAdOx1 nCoV-19) in healthy adults. Trial participant PBMC samples were collected at day 0 and day 28 after the second dose for TCRbeta chain sequencing. The TCR sequence derives from an adult who received the AZD1222 COVID-19 vaccine. The chain is assembled from TRBV19 and TRBJ1-5, with TRBD1 perhaps the D gene, on 5 matching bases. Sequenced here: peripheral blood, sampled 28 days after the second AZD1222 dose. The DNA is TGTGCCAGTAGTATAGTTAGGGGCGGCAATCAGCCCCAGCATTTT. It specifies CASSIVRGGNQPQHF.